The entry below describes one T cell receptor beta chain. Its target is unknown. Every contributor of samples was a Caucasian grown-up residing in Nashville, Tennessee. It was into CD45RA+ naive and CD45RA-negative memory subsets that the CD4+ cells were split. V lost 6 bases and J lost 8, with 14 bases in between. The CDR3 sequence is 12 residues long. Germline assignment: CDR1 SNHLY and CDR2 FYNNEI. These data are taken from a study of shared clonotypes between healthy human individuals. Study results and limitations: Tissue TCR repertoires likely differ from these blood-only repertoires.

Using immunoSEQ multiplex PCR, the repertoire was profiled, and TCRdb retains in-frame clones only, with some absent. The sample consists of 2.5 million or so clones, about 92% of them appearing once. The sample consisted of naive CD4+ T cells sorted from blood. Subset reported: CD45RA+ positively selected. This chain joins TRBV2 and TRBJ2-7; tentative D call: TRBD2 (5 bases). The TCR comes from a man aged 18 to 30 in good health. Written as DNA, the CDR3 is TGTGCCAGCAGGCGGGCTCTTGTGAAGCAGTACTTC. Translation gives CASRRALVKQYF.